The entry below gives a single T cell receptor beta chain sequence along with its context. Its antigen remains unknown. Germline V lookup: CDR1 SGHTA, CDR2 FQGNSA. This CDR3 is built from 11 residues. Trimming shortened V by 4 bases and J by 9 bases, and 10 bases separated the two germline ends. The data derive from a study of PD-1 blockade in classical Hodgkin lymphoma. Study-wide background: Nivolumab was given intravenously to patients at 3 mg/kg every 2 weeks.

Profiled with immunoSEQ multiplex PCR; TCRdb holds only in-frame clones, not every one. This sample has 3,500 to 5,500 clones, with roughly 67% found just once. Autologous stem cell transplantation was followed by relapse in every patient, and brentuximab vedotin exposure varied. Study outcomes and limitations: What caused the repertoire differences, perhaps disease activity or prior therapy, remains undefined. Healthy donors reportedly exceeded newly diagnosed patients in baseline TCR diversity.

The chain recombines TRBV7-2 with TRBJ2-7; a possible D gene is TRBD2 (6 bases). The sequence was collected from a human donor with classical Hodgkin lymphoma. The source material was peripheral blood mononuclear cells (PBMCs), sampled at baseline. In DNA form, the CDR3 reads TGTGCCAGCAGCTCCTTCGGGGGGCAGTACTTC. Translated: CASSSFGGQYF.